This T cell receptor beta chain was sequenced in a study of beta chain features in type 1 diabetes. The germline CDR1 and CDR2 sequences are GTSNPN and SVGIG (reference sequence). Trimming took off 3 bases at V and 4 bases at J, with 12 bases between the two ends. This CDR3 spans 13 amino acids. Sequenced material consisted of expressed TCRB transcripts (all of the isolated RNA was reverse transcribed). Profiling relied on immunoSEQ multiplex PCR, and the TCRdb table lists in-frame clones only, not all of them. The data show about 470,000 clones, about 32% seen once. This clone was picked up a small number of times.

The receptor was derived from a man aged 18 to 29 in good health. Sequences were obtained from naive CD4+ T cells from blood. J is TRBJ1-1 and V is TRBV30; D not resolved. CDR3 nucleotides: TGTGCCTGGAGCCCGGGGTTTGGCACTGAAGCTTTCTTT. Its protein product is CAWSPGFGTEAFF.